This passage covers 8 T cell receptor beta chains from one sample sequenced in a study of Tregs in tolerant kidney transplant recipients. Sequenced by immunoSEQ multiplex PCR; TCRdb stores in-frame clones only, minus some. Its table records some 10,000 clones. Recipients received nonmyeloablative bone marrow transplants from related graft donors, with transient mixed chimerism. Here the sequenced sample was CD8+ T cells from blood (PBMCs), taken 24 months after the transplant. These receptor sequences come from a human patient who received a combined kidney and bone marrow transplant. These T cells may partly come from the graft donor.

Notes on this clone: The missing CDR3 end, 3 residues past where the read stops, is filled in from the germline J gene. This sequence joins TRBV7-8 and TRBJ1-5; D is perhaps TRBD1 (6 bases). Germline lookup yields CDR1 SGHVS and CDR2 FQNEAQ. The CDR3 consists of 16 residues. V lost 5 bases and J lost 4, with 18 bases in between. CDR3 DNA, as far as it was read: TGTGCCAGCAGCCTCCTTTCGGGAGGGGGAAATCAGCCC. This codes for CASSLLSGGGNQP. The CDR3 reads in full as CASSLLSGGGNQPQHF.

Comments on this clone: From the germline J gene comes the end of the CDR3, since the read stops 3 residues before it. The V gene is TRBV6-2 or TRBV6-3, the J gene TRBJ2-2, with D possibly matching TRBD2 (5 bases). CDR3 length equals 15 residues. Germline V gives CDR1 MNHEY, CDR2 SVGEGT. Trimming pared 2 bases from V and 4 bases from J, leaving 11 bases between. The CDR3 DNA, read in part, is TGTGCCAGCAGTTACGGAGCTAGCAGCACCGGGGAG. Translated, it gives CASSYGASSTGE. The complete CDR3 sequence is CASSYGASSTGELFF.

For this clone: The CDR3 end is not reached by the read, which stops 3 residues before it; the germline J gene fills it in. This chain uses TRBV30 with TRBJ2-7; 13 positions match TRBD2. From germline, CDR1 is GTSNPN and CDR2 SVGIG (reference sequence). The CDR3 extends over 15 amino acids. The V segment lost 1 base and the J segment 2 bases; nucleotides outside the gene matches: 2. The covered CDR3 bases are TGTGCCTGGAGTGGGACTAGCGGGAGTACCTACGAG. Its protein is CAWSGTSGSTYE. The whole CDR3 protein is CAWSGTSGSTYEQYF.

As regards this clone: The read ends 3 residues shy of where the CDR3 ends; the end is completed using the germline J gene. The chain combines TRBV7-9 with TRBJ2-5; 7 bases line up with TRBD2. V was pared by 7 bases and J by 5 bases, with 10 bases of the junction left unmatched. The CDR3 length is 14 residues. CDR1 is SEHNR and CDR2 is FQNEAQ in the germline V gene (reference sequence). The CDR3 loop is CASTRVGGVETQYF. The sequenced CDR3 bases are TGTGCCAGCACTCGAGTGGGAGGGGTGGAGACC. The full variable domain, completed using reference TRBV7-9 and TRBJ2-5, is DTGVSQNPRHKITKRGQNVTFRCDPISEHNRLYWYRQTLGQGPEFLTYFQNEAQLEKSRLLSDRFSAERPKGSFSTLEIQRTEQGDSAMYLCASTRVGGVETQYFGPGTRLLVL.

As concerns this clone: Sequencing ends 3 residues short of the CDR3 end; the germline J gene provides the rest. The V gene is TRBV10-3, the J gene TRBJ1-6, with 7 bases matching TRBD1. Germline values: CDR1 ENHRY, CDR2 SYGVKD. The CDR3 totals 14 residues. V lost 6 bases to trimming and J lost 8 bases; unmatched junction nucleotides: 7. Incomplete CDR3 DNA: TGTGCCATCAGGTCGACAGGGTTGGATTCACCC. It translates to CAIRSTGLDSP. The CDR3 reads in full as CAIRSTGLDSPLHF.

As for this clone: The CDR3 goes on 3 residues after the read ends, and that part is filled in from the germline J gene. This chain uses TRBV19 with TRBJ2-7; 9 bases line up with TRBD1. CDR3 length: 14 amino acids. Germline V gene sequence: CDR1 LNHDA, CDR2 SQIVND (reference sequence). V trimming: 5 bases; J trimming: 6 bases; junction bases outside the gene matches: 8. CDR3 in amino acids: CASSPGQGPSEQYF. The sequenced CDR3 bases are TGTGCCAGTAGTCCAGGACAGGGGCCGTCCGAG.

With respect to this clone: Coverage ceases 3 residues before the CDR3 finishes, and the germline J gene fills in the end. V and J are TRBV7-8 and TRBJ2-1, with D unresolved. The CDR3 runs to 16 residues. V lost 0 bases to trimming and J lost 2 bases, with 11 bases between them. Per germline, CDR1 SGHVS and CDR2 FQNEAQ. The sequenced part of the CDR3 DNA is TGTGCCAGCAGCTTAGCGTGGTCAGGCACCTACAATGAG. It yields the protein CASSLAWSGTYNE. The CDR3 as a whole reads CASSLAWSGTYNEQFF.

Comments on this clone: With the read ending 3 residues before the CDR3 end, the germline J gene is used to fill in that end. The chain carries TRBV5-6 and TRBJ1-2; 9 bases match TRBD1. The CDR3 runs 14 residues. The V gene end was trimmed by 4 bases and the J gene end by 7 bases; junction bases not matched to a gene: 8. CDR1 and CDR2 (germline): SGHDT, YYEEEE. CDR3 DNA, as far as it was read: TGTGCCAGCAGCACCGCGGGACAGGGACGTGGC. Translated: CASSTAGQGRG. The complete CDR3 sequence is CASSTAGQGRGYTF.